Below are 13 T cell receptor beta chains sequenced from a single sample in a study of shared clonotypes between healthy human individuals. Only in-frame clones appear in the TCRdb table, and some are missing; sequencing was by immunoSEQ multiplex PCR. Altogether about 380,000 clones are present, 96% being singletons, with the ten largest covering less than 0.35%. The specimen sequenced was memory CD8+ T cells sorted from blood. Subset noted: CD45RO+ cells pooled with CCR7-negative TemRA cells. The receptors were gathered from a man in his thirties or forties in good health.

This clone showed up just once. V usage is TRBV2 and J usage is TRBJ2-1; 8 positions agree with TRBD1. The CDR3 covers 14 residues. Germline V gene lookup returns CDR1 SNHLY and CDR2 FYNNEI. Unmatched junction bases numbered 7, after V lost 8 bases and J lost 4 bases. CDR3 protein: CASQGAWDYNEQFF. CDR3 coding DNA: TGTGCCAGCCAGGGGGCTTGGGATTACAATGAGCAGTTCTTC.

The chain recombines TRBV19 with TRBJ2-3, with D possibly TRBD1 on 6 matching bases. CDR3 size: 14 residues. Per the germline V gene, CDR1 is LNHDA and CDR2 is SQIVND (reference sequence). V lost 4 bases and J 2 bases, leaving 10 bases between the germline ends. CDR3 sequence: CASSNRALTDTQYF. The DNA of the CDR3 is TGTGCCAGTAGTAACAGGGCCCTCACAGATACGCAGTATTTT.

Points on this clone: This same CDR3 is encoded by further DNA sequences in the sample. The chain links TRBV19 to TRBJ2-7; no reliable D call. Trimming took 3 bases from V and 4 from J, leaving 4 bases between them. Germline loops: CDR1 LNHDA, CDR2 SQIVND (reference sequence). This CDR3 has 11 amino acids. DNA of the CDR3: TGTGCCAGTAGTATTGGGTACGAGCAGTACTTC. This gives the protein CASSIGYEQYF.

The chain has TRBV25-1 and TRBJ2-1; a weak D match, TRBD2 (5 bases). The V gene lost 0 bases and the J gene lost 8 bases, with 8 bases spanning the gap. From germline, CDR1 is MGHDK and CDR2 SYGVNS. This CDR3 spans 13 amino acids. Here the CDR3 reads CASSEYGRDEQFF. The CDR3 nucleotides are TGTGCCAGCAGTGAATATGGGCGGGATGAGCAGTTCTTC.

This clone was seen just once. V is TRBV9 and J is TRBJ1-2; 9 positions match TRBD1. Germline V CDR1 and CDR2: SGDLS, YYNGEE. There are 14 residues in the CDR3. V lost 3 bases, J lost 4 bases, and 4 bases stayed unmatched. The CDR3 is CASSETGQGYGYTF. The CDR3 DNA is TGTGCCAGCAGCGAAACGGGACAGGGCTATGGCTACACCTTC.

As concerns this clone: Different DNA sequences within this sample yield the same CDR3. The chain carries TRBV2 and TRBJ1-1; D is unresolved. CDR1 is SNHLY and CDR2 is FYNNEI in the germline V gene. CDR3 length equals 12 residues. Trimming pared 4 bases from V and 4 bases from J, leaving 7 bases between. The CDR3 nucleotides read TGTGCCAGCAGTGCGCAGTTCACTGAAGCTTTCTTT. This gives the protein CASSAQFTEAFF.

The chain links TRBV28 to TRBJ2-2; 7 bases agree with TRBD2. The CDR3 length is 17 residues. Germline loops: CDR1 MDHEN, CDR2 SYDVKM. V shed 1 base, J shed 4 bases, and the junction held 9 bases outside the gene matches. The CDR3 DNA sequence: TGTGCCAGCAGTTTATTCGAGGCGGGAGTCAGCACCGGGGAGCTGTTTTTT. It yields the protein CASSLFEAGVSTGELFF.

The chain carries TRBV7-8 and TRBJ1-4; D call uncertain. Germline V gives CDR1 SGHVS, CDR2 FQNEAQ. This CDR3 region has 16 residues. With 5 bases removed from V and 0 bases from J, the gap between germline ends came to 13 bases. CDR3 protein: CASSLISVATNEKLFF. The DNA of the CDR3 is TGTGCCAGCAGCCTAATTTCGGTTGCAACTAATGAAAAACTGTTTTTT.

The genes are TRBV2 and TRBJ2-7; D remains unclear. Trimming removed 3 bases from V and 0 bases from J, with 9 bases in between. Germline-derived CDR1 and CDR2 are SNHLY and FYNNEI. This CDR3 is 14 amino acids long. The CDR3 DNA follows: TGTGCCAGCAGTGACCGGACGGCCTCCTACGAGCAGTACTTC. Amino acid sequence: CASSDRTASYEQYF. Combining the CDR3 with reference TRBV2 and TRBJ2-7 gives the whole variable domain EPEVTQTPSHQVTQMGQEVILRCVPISNHLYFYWYRQILGQKVEFLVSFYNNEISEKSEIFDDQFSVERPDGSNFTLKIRSTKLEDSAMYFCASSDRTASYEQYFGPGTRLTVT.

The chain links TRBV29-1 to TRBJ2-3, with 14 bases fitting TRBD2. Germline V gene sequence: CDR1 SQVTM, CDR2 ANQGSEA. The CDR3 length is 18 residues. Trimming cost V 3 bases and J 0 bases; bases outside gene matches: 8. The CDR3 reads CSVEGLAGEHTSTDTQYF. For the CDR3, the DNA is TGCAGCGTTGAGGGACTAGCGGGGGAACATACTAGCACAGATACGCAGTATTTT.

Here the CDR3 reads CASSQQGWDEKLFF. CDR3 sequence (DNA): TGTGCCAGCAGCCAACAGGGGTGGGATGAAAAACTGTTTTTT. The V and J genes are TRBV27 and TRBJ1-4; TRBD1 agrees at 7 bases. V lost 6 bases to trimming and J lost 6 bases; unmatched junction nucleotides: 7. Germline CDR1 and CDR2: MNHEY and SMNVEV (reference sequence). CDR3 size: 14 residues.

This chain connects TRBV11-3 to TRBJ2-3; no reliable D call. V lost 5 bases, J lost 3 bases, and 0 bases lay in between. CDR3 length: 10 residues. CDR1 and CDR2 (germline): SGHNT, YENEEA. DNA for the CDR3: TGTGCCAGCAGCACAGATACGCAGTATTTT. Translating gives CASSTDTQYF.

The chain links TRBV6-6 to TRBJ1-2, with 8 bases lining up with TRBD1. Germline V gives CDR1 MNHNY, CDR2 SVGAGI (reference sequence). There are 13 residues in the CDR3. V was clipped by 3 bases and J by 8 bases; unmatched bases: 5. The CDR3 here is CASSYRQGRGYTF. In DNA form, the CDR3 reads TGTGCCAGCAGTTATCGACAGGGGAGAGGCTACACCTTC.